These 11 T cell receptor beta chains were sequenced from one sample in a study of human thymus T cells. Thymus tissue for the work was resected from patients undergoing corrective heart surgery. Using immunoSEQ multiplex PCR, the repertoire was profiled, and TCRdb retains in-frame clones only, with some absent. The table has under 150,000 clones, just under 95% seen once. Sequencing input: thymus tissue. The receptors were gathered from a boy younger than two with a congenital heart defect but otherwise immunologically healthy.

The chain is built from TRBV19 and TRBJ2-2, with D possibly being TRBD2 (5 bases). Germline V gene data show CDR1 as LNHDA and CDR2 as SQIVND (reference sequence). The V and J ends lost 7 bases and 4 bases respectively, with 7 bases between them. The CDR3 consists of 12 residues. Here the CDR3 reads CASIEGTGELFF. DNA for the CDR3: TGTGCCAGTATTGAGGGCACCGGGGAGCTGTTTTTT.

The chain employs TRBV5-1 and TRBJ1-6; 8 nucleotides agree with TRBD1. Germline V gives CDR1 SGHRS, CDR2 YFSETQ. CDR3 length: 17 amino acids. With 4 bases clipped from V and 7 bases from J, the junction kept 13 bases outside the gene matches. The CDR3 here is CASSPGPGGAVNSPLHF. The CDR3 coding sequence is TGCGCCAGCAGCCCGGGACCAGGGGGCGCAGTAAATTCACCCCTCCACTTT.

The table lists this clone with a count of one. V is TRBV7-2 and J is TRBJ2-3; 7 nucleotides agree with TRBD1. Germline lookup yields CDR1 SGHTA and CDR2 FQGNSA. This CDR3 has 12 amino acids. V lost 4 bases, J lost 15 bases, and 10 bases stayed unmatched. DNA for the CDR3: TGTGCCAGCAGCTCTCACCAGGGGGAAAAATATTTT. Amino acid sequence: CASSSHQGEKYF.

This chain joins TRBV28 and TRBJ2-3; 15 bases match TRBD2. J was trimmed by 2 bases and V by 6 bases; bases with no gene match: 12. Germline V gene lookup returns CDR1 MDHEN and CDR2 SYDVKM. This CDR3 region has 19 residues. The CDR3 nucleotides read TGTGCCAGCAGCCCGGGACTAGCGGGGGGAACCACTCCCACAGATACGCAGTATTTT. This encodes CASSPGLAGGTTPTDTQYF.

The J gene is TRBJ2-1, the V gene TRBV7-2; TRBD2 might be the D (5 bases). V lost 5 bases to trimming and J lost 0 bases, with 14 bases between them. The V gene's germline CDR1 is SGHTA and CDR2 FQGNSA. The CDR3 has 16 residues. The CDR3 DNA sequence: TGTGCCAGCAGCACCCACGGGGAGAGCTCCTACAATGAGCAGTTCTTC. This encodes CASSTHGESSYNEQFF.

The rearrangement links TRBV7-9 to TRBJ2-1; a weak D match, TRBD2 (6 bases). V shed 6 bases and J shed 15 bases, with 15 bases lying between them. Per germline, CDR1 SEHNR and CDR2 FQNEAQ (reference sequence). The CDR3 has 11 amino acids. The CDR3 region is CASRIGTRAFF. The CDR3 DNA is TGTGCCAGCAGGATAGGGACTCGGGCGTTCTTC. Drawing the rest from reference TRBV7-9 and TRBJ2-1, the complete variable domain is DTGVSQNPRHKITKRGQNVTFRCDPISEHNRLYWYRQTLGQGPEFLTYFQNEAQLEKSRLLSDRFSAERPKGSFSTLEIQRTEQGDSAMYLCASRIGTRAFFGPGTRLTVL.

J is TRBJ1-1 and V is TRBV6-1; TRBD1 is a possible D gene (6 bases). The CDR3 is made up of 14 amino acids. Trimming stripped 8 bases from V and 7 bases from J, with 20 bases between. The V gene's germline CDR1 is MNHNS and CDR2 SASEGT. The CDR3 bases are TGTGCCAGCCCACTTAGGGGGAGCCCCAATGAAGCTTTCTTT. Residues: CASPLRGSPNEAFF.

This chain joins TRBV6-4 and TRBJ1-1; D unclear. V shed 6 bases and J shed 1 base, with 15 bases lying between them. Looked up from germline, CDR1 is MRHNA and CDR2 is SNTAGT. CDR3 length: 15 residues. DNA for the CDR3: TGTGCCAGCAGACTTTCGACCCGTCCGAACACTGAAGCTTTCTTT. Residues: CASRLSTRPNTEAFF.

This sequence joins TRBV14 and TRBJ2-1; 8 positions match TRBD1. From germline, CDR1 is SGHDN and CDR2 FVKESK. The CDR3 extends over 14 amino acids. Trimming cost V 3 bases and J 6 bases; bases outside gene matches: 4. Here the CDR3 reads CASSHPDRVNEQFF. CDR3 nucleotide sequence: TGTGCCAGCAGCCACCCGGACAGGGTCAATGAGCAGTTCTTC.

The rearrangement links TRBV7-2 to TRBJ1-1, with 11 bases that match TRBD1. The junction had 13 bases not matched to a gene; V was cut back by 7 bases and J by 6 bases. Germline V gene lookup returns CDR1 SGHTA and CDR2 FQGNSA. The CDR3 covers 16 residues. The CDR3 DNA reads TGTGCCAGCAAGTGGGGGACAGGGGGAAGATGGGCTGAAGCTTTCTTT. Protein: CASKWGTGGRWAEAFF.

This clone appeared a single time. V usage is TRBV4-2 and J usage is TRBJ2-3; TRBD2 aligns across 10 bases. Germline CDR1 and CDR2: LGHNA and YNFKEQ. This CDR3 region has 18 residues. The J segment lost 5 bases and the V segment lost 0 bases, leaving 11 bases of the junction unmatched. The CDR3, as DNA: TGTGCCAGCAGCCAAGAGGAGCGGGGGGGACCTACTCGAGATACGCAGTATTTT. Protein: CASSQEERGGPTRDTQYF.